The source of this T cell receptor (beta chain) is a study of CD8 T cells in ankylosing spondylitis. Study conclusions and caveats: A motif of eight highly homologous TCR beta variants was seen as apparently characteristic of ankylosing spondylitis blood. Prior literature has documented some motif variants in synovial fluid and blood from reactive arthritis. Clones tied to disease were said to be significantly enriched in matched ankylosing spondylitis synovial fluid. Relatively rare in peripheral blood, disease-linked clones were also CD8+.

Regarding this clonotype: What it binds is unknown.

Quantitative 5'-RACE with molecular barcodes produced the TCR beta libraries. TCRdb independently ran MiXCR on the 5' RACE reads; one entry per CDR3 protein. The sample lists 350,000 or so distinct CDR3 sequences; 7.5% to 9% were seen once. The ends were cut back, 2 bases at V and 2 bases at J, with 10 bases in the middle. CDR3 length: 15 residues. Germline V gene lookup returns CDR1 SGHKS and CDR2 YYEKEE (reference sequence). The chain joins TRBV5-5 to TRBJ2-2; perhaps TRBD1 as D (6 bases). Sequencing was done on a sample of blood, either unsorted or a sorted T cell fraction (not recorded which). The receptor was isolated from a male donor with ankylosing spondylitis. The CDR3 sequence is CASSLKDSNTGELFF. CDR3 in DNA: TGTGCCAGCAGCTTAAAGGACAGCAACACCGGGGAGCTGTTTTTT.